This T cell receptor (beta chain) was sequenced for a study of low-dose radiotherapy and immunotherapy resistance in tumors. The overall study: Intravenous administration to patients comprised nivolumab at 240 mg every two weeks and ipilimumab at 1 mg/kg every six weeks.

Germline CDR1 MNHEY, CDR2 SMNVEV (reference sequence). The CDR3 totals 15 residues. The ends lost 2 bases at V and 0 bases at J; junction bases unmatched: 2. Both TCRalpha and TCRbeta chains were reverse transcribed with V-gene-specific primers. With a constant-region primer and a V-primer adapter, TCRs were subjected to approximately 18 PCR cycles of amplification. TCRdb passed the reads through MiXCR, listing each CDR3 protein once. The sample lists tens of thousands of distinct CDR3 sequences; under 30% were seen once. Specified time point: before trial treatment. Donors were given nivolumab, ipilimumab, aspirin, low-dose cyclophosphamide and low-dose radiotherapy.

The sequencing used PBMCs, collected before treatment. The source of this sequence is a male donor with prostate cancer. The chain is built from TRBV27 and TRBJ2-3; 7 bases line up with TRBD1. In DNA, the CDR3 is TGTGCCAGCAGTTTAACAGGGGCTAGCACAGATACGCAGTATTTT. It is translated as CASSLTGASTDTQYF.